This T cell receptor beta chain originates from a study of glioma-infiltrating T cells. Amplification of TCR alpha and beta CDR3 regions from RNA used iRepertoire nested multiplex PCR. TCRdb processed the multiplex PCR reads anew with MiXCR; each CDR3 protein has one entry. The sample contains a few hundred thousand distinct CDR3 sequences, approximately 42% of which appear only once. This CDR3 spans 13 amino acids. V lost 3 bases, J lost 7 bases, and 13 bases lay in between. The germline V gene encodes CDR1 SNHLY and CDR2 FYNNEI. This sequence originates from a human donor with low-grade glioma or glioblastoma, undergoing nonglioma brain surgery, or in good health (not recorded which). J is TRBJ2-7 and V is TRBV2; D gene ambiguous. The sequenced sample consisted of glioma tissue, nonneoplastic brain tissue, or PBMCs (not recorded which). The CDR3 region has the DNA TGTGCCAGCAGTGAGGCCAACTACAATGAGCAGTACTTC. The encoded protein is CASSEANYNEQYF.